The 17 T cell receptor beta chains below were found in one sample sequenced in a study of blood T cell repertoires in COVID-19. Sequencing used immunoSEQ multiplex PCR; TCRdb keeps in-frame clones, though not all of them. Of roughly 70,000 clones in the sample, over 70% are singletons; the top ten hold roughly a fifth. The specimen sequenced was peripheral blood. The receptors derive from a man aged 60 to 75 with acute or convalescent COVID-19.

The genes are TRBV4-1 and TRBJ1-1; a possible D gene is TRBD1 (5 bases). V lost 1 base, J lost 10 bases, and 13 bases lay in between. CDR1 is MGHRA, CDR2 YSYEKL, per germline. The CDR3 covers 13 residues. This CDR3 reads CASSQAGGGRAFF. In DNA form, the CDR3 reads TGCGCCAGCAGCCAAGCCGGGGGAGGTAGAGCTTTCTTT.

The rearrangement uses TRBV5-1 and TRBJ2-3; D is unresolved. The CDR3 has 14 residues. From germline, CDR1 is SGHRS and CDR2 YFSETQ. With 1 base removed from V and 7 bases from J, the gap between germline ends came to 13 bases. The CDR3 nucleotides are TGCGCCAGCAGCTTGAGGATTAGCCCTAATACGCAGTATTTT. It is translated as CASSLRISPNTQYF.

V and J are TRBV27 and TRBJ1-4; TRBD1 matches at 9 bases. The germline V gene has CDR1 MNHEY and CDR2 SMNVEV (reference sequence). The J segment lost 5 bases and the V segment lost 4 bases, leaving 5 bases of the junction unmatched. This CDR3 has 15 amino acids. In DNA form, the CDR3 reads TGTGCCAGCAGTTCAAGGACAGGGGAGAATGAAAAACTGTTTTTT. Translating gives CASSSRTGENEKLFF.

The chain carries TRBV27 and TRBJ2-7; 8 bases align to TRBD1. The CDR3 consists of 17 residues. The V gene end was trimmed by 5 bases and the J gene end by 4 bases; junction bases not matched to a gene: 16. CDR1 and CDR2 from the germline V gene are MNHEY and SMNVEV (reference sequence). The CDR3 is CASSPQGAVAEGYEQYF. CDR3 nucleotide sequence: TGTGCCAGCAGTCCCCAGGGGGCAGTTGCTGAGGGTTACGAGCAGTACTTC.

This chain connects TRBV4-2 to TRBJ1-1; tentative D call: TRBD1 (5 bases). Germline V gene data show CDR1 as LGHNA and CDR2 as YNFKEQ. The CDR3 runs 14 residues. The V gene lost 0 bases and the J gene lost 2 bases, with 7 bases spanning the gap. For the CDR3, the DNA is TGTGCCAGCAGCCAAGAAGGGGCCAACACTGAAGCTTTCTTT. Amino acid sequence: CASSQEGANTEAFF.

Only a few counts were recorded for this clone. V is TRBV2 and J is TRBJ2-2; TRBD2 aligns across 12 bases. Germline V lookup: CDR1 SNHLY, CDR2 FYNNEI. The CDR3 sequence is 17 residues long. V was pared by 3 bases and J by 5 bases, with 7 bases of the junction left unmatched. In DNA form, the CDR3 reads TGTGCCAGCAGTGATAGCCTAGCGGGGGGGCGGACCGGGGAGCTGTTTTTT. Its translation is CASSDSLAGGRTGELFF.

This sequence joins TRBV4-1 and TRBJ2-7; 12 bases are a match to TRBD2. V shed 1 base and J 4 bases; nucleotides not matched to a gene: 8. Germline V gene data show CDR1 as MGHRA and CDR2 as YSYEKL. The CDR3 is 17 residues long. DNA for the CDR3: TGCGCCAGCAGCCAAGTTTTTACTAGCGGGGGGTGGTACGAGCAGTACGTC. This translates into CASSQVFTSGGWYEQYV.

The CDR3 reads CASSLGLAYNEQFF. Here the CDR3 DNA reads TGTGCCAGCAGCCTGGGACTAGCCTACAATGAGCAGTTCTTC. This chain joins TRBV7-2 and TRBJ2-1; 8 bases agree with TRBD2. Germline CDR1 and CDR2: SGHTA and FQGNSA. CDR3 size: 14 residues. V gave up 5 bases and J gave up 2 bases; unmatched junction bases: 2. Full variable domain (outside the CDR3, taken from reference TRBV7-2 and TRBJ2-1): GAGVSQSPSNKVTEKGKDVELRCDPISGHTALYWYRQSLGQGLEFLIYFQGNSAPDKSGLPSDRFSAERTGGSVSTLTIQRTQQEDSAVYLCASSLGLAYNEQFFGPGTRLTVL.

On this clone itself: This sample includes further DNA sequences coding for the same CDR3. The J gene is TRBJ2-2, the V gene TRBV6-1, with a weak D call TRBD1 (6 bases). CDR1 and CDR2 (germline): MNHNS, SASEGT. The ends were cut back, 3 bases at V and 4 bases at J, with 15 bases in the middle. The CDR3 covers 16 residues. The CDR3 here is CASSDRQVSSTGELFF. The DNA for the CDR3 is TGTGCCAGCAGTGACAGACAGGTCTCAAGCACCGGGGAGCTGTTTTTT.

This chain uses TRBV24-1 with TRBJ2-3, with D maybe TRBD2 (5 bases). V gave up 2 bases and J gave up 0 bases, with 5 bases separating them. Germline assignment: CDR1 KGHDR and CDR2 SFDVKD. The CDR3 is made up of 14 amino acids. As DNA, the CDR3 is TGTGCCACCAGTGATTGGACTAGCACAGATACGCAGTATTTT. Its translation is CATSDWTSTDTQYF.

There are many counts of this clone. The rearrangement links TRBV18 to TRBJ2-7, with 11 bases aligning to TRBD2. Germline V gene lookup returns CDR1 KGHSH and CDR2 LQKENI. The CDR3 length is 18 residues. V lost 4 bases, J lost 6 bases, and 17 bases stayed unmatched. CDR3 sequence (DNA): TGTGCCAGCTCACAATATTCCGACGGGACTAGCGGTCAGGCCGAGCAGTACTTC. Translated: CASSQYSDGTSGQAEQYF.

V is TRBV7-6 and J is TRBJ2-1; no definite D call. Germline CDR1 SGHVS, CDR2 FNYEAQ. V lost 5 bases, J lost 4 bases, and 9 bases lay in between. The CDR3 length is 13 residues. The CDR3 sequence: CASSPRLYNEQFF. Here the CDR3 DNA reads TGTGCCAGCAGCCCTCGTCTATACAATGAGCAGTTCTTC.

V gene TRBV19 combines with J gene TRBJ1-3; TRBD1 aligns across 7 bases. Trimming removed 7 bases from V and 4 bases from J; junction bases left unmatched: 10. The CDR3 has 15 amino acids. Germline V gene lookup returns CDR1 LNHDA and CDR2 SQIVND (reference sequence). CDR3 region: CASMGQPYAGNTIYF. CDR3 coding DNA: TGTGCCAGTATGGGACAGCCATACGCCGGAAACACCATATATTTT.

The chain couples TRBV28 to TRBJ1-4; possible D gene TRBD1, 6 bases. V lost 5 bases, J lost 4 bases, and 11 bases lay in between. Germline assignment: CDR1 MDHEN and CDR2 SYDVKM. The CDR3 has 14 residues. The CDR3 is CASSTRTDNEKLFF. Written as DNA, the CDR3 is TGTGCCAGCAGTACCCGGACAGATAATGAAAAACTGTTTTTT.

The rearrangement uses TRBV7-6 and TRBJ1-1; 7 nucleotides align to TRBD1. Germline V gives CDR1 SGHVS, CDR2 FNYEAQ. Trimming cost V 0 bases and J 4 bases; bases outside gene matches: 5. CDR3 length: 15 amino acids. The CDR3 sequence is CASSLASQGSTEAFF. As DNA, the CDR3 is TGTGCCAGCAGCTTAGCGTCACAGGGGAGCACTGAAGCTTTCTTT.

This chain joins TRBV28 and TRBJ1-1; perhaps TRBD1 as D (6 bases). V was shortened by 11 bases and J by 0 bases, with 19 bases between the two germline ends. CDR1 is MDHEN, CDR2 SYDVKM, per germline. This CDR3 spans 15 amino acids. CDR3 sequence: CAVQRGGGVNTEAFF. The DNA for the CDR3 is TGTGCCGTTCAAAGGGGGGGAGGAGTGAACACTGAAGCTTTCTTT.

The rearrangement joins TRBV6-1 to TRBJ1-5; 8 bases align to TRBD1. Germline loops: CDR1 MNHNS, CDR2 SASEGT. V lost 5 bases, J lost 5 bases, and 5 bases stayed unmatched. There are 14 residues in the CDR3. In nucleotides, the CDR3 is TGTGCCAGCAGTTCCGGACAGGGACATCAGCCCCAGCATTTT. Translation: CASSSGQGHQPQHF.